This section outlines one T cell receptor beta chain sequence together with its context. Its matching antigen is unknown. These data originate in a study of cytomegalovirus exposure and HLA in healthy donors. Background on the study: Inside one of the first data releases sat about 85 million unique TCRs taken from HLA-typed donors.

There were likely unrecorded immune exposures, though donors were nominally healthy when sampled. Study-wide results and limits: There were a few CMV-associated chains whose specificity for CMV antigens was confirmed in vitro.

Both 60 Vbeta primers and 13 Jbeta primers went into the PCR. Sequencing was performed with immunoSEQ multiplex PCR; in TCRdb, only in-frame clones are kept and a portion is missing. Among about 180,000 clones listed, around 75% were seen once. CDR1 is LNHDA, CDR2 SQIVND, per germline (reference sequence). CDR3 size: 14 residues. V was pared by 5 bases and J by 0 bases, with 8 bases between. The chain employs TRBV19 and TRBJ1-3, with D unclear. The sample was PBMCs. The source of this sequence is a male donor in good health and CMV-seronegative. The CDR3 is CASSPGVSGNTIYF. CDR3 sequence (DNA): TGTGCCAGTAGTCCCGGGGTCTCTGGAAACACCATATATTTT.